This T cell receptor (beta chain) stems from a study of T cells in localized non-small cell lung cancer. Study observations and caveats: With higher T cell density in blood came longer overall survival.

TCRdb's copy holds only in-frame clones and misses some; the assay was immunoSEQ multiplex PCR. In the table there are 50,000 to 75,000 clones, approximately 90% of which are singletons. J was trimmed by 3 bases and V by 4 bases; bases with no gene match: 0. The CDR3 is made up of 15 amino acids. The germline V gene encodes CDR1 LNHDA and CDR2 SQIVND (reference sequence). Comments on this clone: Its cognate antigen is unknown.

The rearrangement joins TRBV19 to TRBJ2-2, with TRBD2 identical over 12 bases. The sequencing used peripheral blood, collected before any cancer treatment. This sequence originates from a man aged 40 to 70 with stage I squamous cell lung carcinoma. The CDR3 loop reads CASSTSGRDTGELFF. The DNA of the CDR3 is TGTGCCAGTAGTACTAGCGGGAGGGACACCGGGGAGCTGTTTTTT.